This T cell receptor beta chain emerged from a study of beta chain features in type 1 diabetes. Overall study: Cell yields, gender and age were similar in healthy donors and patients. Overall study results and limits: Patients showed naive, central memory and Treg TCRB repertoires that appeared more similar than those of healthy donors.

By way of CD45RO/CCR7/CD25/CD127/CD95/CD27, the CD4+ regulatory, stem cell-like memory, central memory and naive cells were sorted. Every isolated RNA sample was fully reverse transcribed, so sequencing captured expressed TCRB transcripts. Here immunoSEQ multiplex PCR was the method, and the copy in TCRdb shows in-frame clones only, minus some. The sample consists of almost 350,000 clones, around 19% of them appearing once. The CDR3 is made up of 14 amino acids. The junction had 6 bases not matched to a gene; V was cut back by 6 bases and J by 6 bases. The V gene's germline CDR1 is MGHDK and CDR2 SYGVNS. Notes on this clone: Its antigen is as yet unknown.

Sequenced material: naive CD4+ T cells from blood. The receptor was derived from a woman aged 18 to 35 in good health. The rearrangement joins TRBV25-1 to TRBJ2-5, with 11 positions matching TRBD2. In DNA form, the CDR3 reads TGTGCCAGCAGACCCCTAGCGGGGGGACAGACCCAGTACTTC. Amino acids: CASRPLAGGQTQYF.